One and the same sample provided the 11 T cell receptor beta chains below, sequenced in a study of blood T cell repertoires in COVID-19. Profiled with immunoSEQ multiplex PCR; TCRdb holds only in-frame clones, not every one. The sample shows about 480,000 clones, 88% of them seen only once. Sequences were obtained from peripheral blood. Every receptor here comes from a woman aged 45 to 65 with COVID-19, enrolled during active disease.

J is TRBJ1-6 and V is TRBV18, with 9 positions matching TRBD1. J gave up 5 bases and V 3 bases, and 2 bases lay outside the gene matches. Germline lookup yields CDR1 KGHSH and CDR2 LQKENI. This CDR3 has 15 amino acids. The CDR3 is CASSPGQGHNSPLHF. Here the CDR3 DNA reads TGTGCCAGCTCACCGGGACAGGGCCATAATTCACCCCTCCACTTT. Using reference TRBV18 and TRBJ1-6 for the parts outside the CDR3, the full variable domain is NAGVMQNPRHLVRRRGQEARLRCSPMKGHSHVYWYRQLPEEGLKFMVYLQKENIIDESGMPKERFSAEFPKEGPSILRIQQVVRGDSAAYFCASSPGQGHNSPLHFGNGTRLTVT.

The chain links TRBV5-6 to TRBJ1-4; D remains ambiguous. Trimming took off 1 base at V and 4 bases at J, with 11 bases between the two ends. The CDR3 has 15 amino acids. CDR1 and CDR2 (germline): SGHDT, YYEEEE. CDR3 nucleotides: TGTGCCAGCAGCTTGTGGCAGGCGCATAATGAAAAACTGTTTTTT. Amino acids: CASSLWQAHNEKLFF.

The chain recombines TRBV30 with TRBJ2-7; D perhaps matches TRBD2 (7 bases). With 5 bases removed from V and 7 bases from J, the gap between germline ends came to 15 bases. Germline CDR1 reads GTSNPN; CDR2 reads SVGIG (reference sequence). This CDR3 is built from 12 residues. This chain's CDR3 is CAWGEGGGEQYF. The CDR3 region has the DNA TGTGCCTGGGGAGAGGGAGGGGGGGAGCAGTACTTC.

The V gene is TRBV3-1 (or the pseudogene TRBV3-2), the J gene TRBJ2-7; D gene unclear. V was cut by 5 bases and J by 12 bases, with 14 bases left in between. Germline loops: CDR1 LGHDT, CDR2 YNNKEL (reference sequence). This CDR3 is 11 amino acids long. The CDR3 region has the DNA TGTGCCAGCAGCTCTGGGCTCCGCAGGTACTTC. It encodes CASSSGLRRYF.

J is TRBJ2-7 and V is TRBV27; a weak D match, TRBD2 (5 bases). This CDR3 spans 13 amino acids. Germline V lookup: CDR1 MNHEY, CDR2 SMNVEV (reference sequence). The germline V and J ends were trimmed by 2 bases and 2 bases, with 7 bases remaining between them. In DNA, the CDR3 is TGTGCCAGCAGTTTAGTCGGGGCCTACGAGCAGTACTTC. This codes for CASSLVGAYEQYF.

The V and J genes are TRBV5-1 and TRBJ2-1, with 9 bases identical to TRBD1. J lost 7 bases, V lost 3 bases, and 8 bases had no gene match. From germline, CDR1 is SGHRS and CDR2 YFSETQ. This CDR3 region has 15 residues. The CDR3 sequence is CASSYGTGPLNEQFF. The CDR3 nucleotides read TGCGCCAGCAGCTACGGGACAGGGCCACTGAATGAGCAGTTCTTC.

This chain joins TRBV30 and TRBJ1-1, with D possibly being TRBD1 (5 bases). The CDR3 runs to 14 residues. In germline, CDR1 is GTSNPN, CDR2 SVGIG (reference sequence). Trimming took 4 bases from V and 1 from J, leaving 13 bases between them. CDR3: CAWTRGLRNTEAFF. CDR3 in DNA: TGTGCCTGGACTCGGGGACTTCGGAACACTGAAGCTTTCTTT.

The rearrangement links TRBV27 to TRBJ1-3; no definite D call. The CDR3 totals 16 residues. Trimming removed 6 bases from V and 0 bases from J, with 15 bases in between. Germline V gene sequence: CDR1 MNHEY, CDR2 SMNVEV (reference sequence). CDR3 DNA sequence: TGTGCCAGCAGCCCCGGACTGAGCCGCTCTGGAAACACCATATATTTT. It yields the protein CASSPGLSRSGNTIYF.

The chain joins TRBV7-2 to TRBJ1-1, with D unclear. CDR3 size: 12 residues. V gave up 1 base and J gave up 5 bases, with 5 bases separating them. CDR1 is SGHTA, CDR2 FQGNSA, per germline. Here the CDR3 DNA reads TGTGCCAGCAGCTTAGAACAAACTGAAGCTTTCTTT. Translating it yields CASSLEQTEAFF.

The V and J genes are TRBV30 and TRBJ1-6; possible D gene TRBD1, 5 bases. The V end was cut by 3 bases, the J end by 6 bases, with 15 bases between. The germline V gene has CDR1 GTSNPN and CDR2 SVGIG (reference sequence). The CDR3 spans 15 residues. In DNA, the CDR3 is TGTGCCTGGAGCCCATGGGGGGGGAGTAATTCACCCCTCCACTTT. Protein sequence: CAWSPWGGSNSPLHF.

V usage is TRBV2 and J usage is TRBJ2-6; D is undetermined. The germline gives CDR1 SNHLY, CDR2 FYNNEI. The V end was cut by 4 bases, the J end by 2 bases, with 3 bases between. This CDR3 spans 13 amino acids. DNA of the CDR3: TGTGCCAGCAGTGGGCCTGGGGCCAACGTCCTGACTTTC. It is translated as CASSGPGANVLTF.